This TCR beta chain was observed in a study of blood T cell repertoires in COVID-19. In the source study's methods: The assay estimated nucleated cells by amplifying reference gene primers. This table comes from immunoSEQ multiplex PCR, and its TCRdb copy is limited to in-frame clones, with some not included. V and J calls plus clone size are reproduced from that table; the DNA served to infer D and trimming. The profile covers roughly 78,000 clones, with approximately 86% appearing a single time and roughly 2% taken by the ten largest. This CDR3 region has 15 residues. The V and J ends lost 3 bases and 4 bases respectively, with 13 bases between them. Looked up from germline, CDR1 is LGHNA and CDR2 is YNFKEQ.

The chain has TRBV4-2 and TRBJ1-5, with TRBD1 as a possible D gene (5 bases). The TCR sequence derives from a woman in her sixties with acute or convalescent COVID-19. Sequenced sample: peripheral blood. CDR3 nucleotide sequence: TGTGCCAGCAGCCAGACCCCGACAGAAAATCAGCCCCAGCATTTT. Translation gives CASSQTPTENQPQHF.